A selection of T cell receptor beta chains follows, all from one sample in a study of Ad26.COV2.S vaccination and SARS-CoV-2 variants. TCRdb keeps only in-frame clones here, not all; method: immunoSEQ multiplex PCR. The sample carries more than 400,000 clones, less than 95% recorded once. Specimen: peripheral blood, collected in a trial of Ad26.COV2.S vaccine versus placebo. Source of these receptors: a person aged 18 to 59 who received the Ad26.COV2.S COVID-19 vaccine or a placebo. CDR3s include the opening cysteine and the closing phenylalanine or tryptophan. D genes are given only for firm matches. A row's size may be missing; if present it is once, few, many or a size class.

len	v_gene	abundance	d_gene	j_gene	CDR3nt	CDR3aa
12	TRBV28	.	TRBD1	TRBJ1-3	TGTGCCAGCGGACAGGAGACCAACACCATATATTTT	CASGQETNTIYF
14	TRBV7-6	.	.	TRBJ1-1	TGTGCCAGCAGCTTAGCGGCTGGTGGGGACGAGTCTTTCTTT	CASSLAAGGDESFF
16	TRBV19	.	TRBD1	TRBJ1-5	TGTGCCAGTAGGGGCCGGGGACAGGCGGGCAATCAGCCCCAGCATTTT	CASRGRGQAGNQPQHF
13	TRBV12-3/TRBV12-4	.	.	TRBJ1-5	TGTGCCAGCAGTTTAACCCAGGATCAGCCCCAGCATTTT	CASSLTQDQPQHF
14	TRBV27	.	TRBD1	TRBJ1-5	TGTGCCAGCAGTCAGGACAGGGGCAATCAGCCCCAGCATTTT	CASSQDRGNQPQHF
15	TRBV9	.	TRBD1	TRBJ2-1	TGTGCCAGCAGCCTTGGACAGGGGGCGGGTAATGAGCAGTTCTTC	CASSLGQGAGNEQFF
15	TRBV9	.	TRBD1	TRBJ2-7	TGTGCCAGCAGTGAAACAGGGGGGACCCCCTACGAGCAGTACTTC	CASSETGGTPYEQYF
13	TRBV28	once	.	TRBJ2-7	TGTGCCAGCAGTTTAGGGTCGCAACGCGAGCAGTACTTC	CASSLGSQREQYF
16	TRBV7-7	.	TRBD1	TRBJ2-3	TGTGCTAGCAGCCGACGGGGACAGGGGCACACAGATACGCAGTATTTT	CASSRRGQGHTDTQYF
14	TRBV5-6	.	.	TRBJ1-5	TGTGCCAGCAGCTTGGAACACGAAAATCAGCCCCAGCATTTT	CASSLEHENQPQHF
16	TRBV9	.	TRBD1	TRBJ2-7	TGTGCCAGCAGCGCCGGCCCCGGGACAGGGAACCACGAGCAGTACTTC	CASSAGPGTGNHEQYF
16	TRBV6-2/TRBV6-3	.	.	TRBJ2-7	TGTGCCAGCAGCCAACCCCGGGGGCCTAGCTCCTACGAGCAGTACTTC	CASSQPRGPSSYEQYF
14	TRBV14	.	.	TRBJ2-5	TGTGCCAGCAGCCAAGATTTGGGGAGGGAGACCCAGTACTTC	CASSQDLGRETQYF
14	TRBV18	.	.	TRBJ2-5	TGTGCCAGCTCACCATTTGGGGGCCAAGAGACCCAGTACTTC	CASSPFGGQETQYF
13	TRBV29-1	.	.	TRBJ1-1	TGCAGCGTTGAAACAGGGATTAACACTGAAGCTTTCTTT	CSVETGINTEAFF
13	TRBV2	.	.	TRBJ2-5	TGTGCCAGCAGTGGGGCCCGCCTAGAGACCCAGTACTTC	CASSGARLETQYF
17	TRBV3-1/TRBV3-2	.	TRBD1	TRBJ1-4	TGTGCCAGCAGCCCTATACCGGGACAGGGCGAAAGTGAAAAACTGTTTTTT	CASSPIPGQGESEKLFF
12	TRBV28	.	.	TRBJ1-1	TGTGCCAGCAGTTTATTGAACACTGAAGCTTTCTTT	CASSLLNTEAFF
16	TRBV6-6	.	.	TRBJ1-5	TGTGCCAGCACCAAGCCCGGGGGACCTAGCAATCAGCCCCAGCATTTT	CASTKPGGPSNQPQHF
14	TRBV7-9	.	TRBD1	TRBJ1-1	TGTGCCAGCAGCCCAGGGGGCCATAACACTGAAGCTTTCTTT	CASSPGGHNTEAFF